This section outlines one TCR beta chain sequence together with its context. The entry originates in a study of blood T cell repertoires in COVID-19. Study-level background: Whether acute or convalescent, the COVID-19 samples came from the United States, Italy and Spain. Sample material is recorded as cDNA or gDNA derived from T cells, B-cell-depleted T cells, or PBMCs.

Some clones are missing from TCRdb's copy, which holds only in-frame ones; the method was immunoSEQ multiplex PCR. The sample has about 260,000 clones; around 93% are singletons. Germline trimming cut 7 bases from V and 2 bases from J; bases unmatched to any gene: 11. Germline assignment: CDR1 SGHRS and CDR2 YFSETQ. The CDR3 has 16 amino acids. Recruitment covered under 25 US areas and drew participants whose ages spanned roughly 18 to 89 years. Cohort allocation depended upon clinical history that participants reported. J is TRBJ2-2 and V is TRBV5-1; 7 positions agree with TRBD2. This sequence was found in a man in his forties who had been exposed to COVID-19. Sequencing used PBMCs or T cells enriched from blood (not recorded which). This CDR3 reads CASHPGGLTNTGELFF. DNA for the CDR3: TGCGCCAGCCATCCCGGGGGACTAACAAACACCGGGGAGCTGTTTTTT. The full variable domain, completed using reference TRBV5-1 and TRBJ2-2, is KAGVTQTPRYLIKTRGQQVTLSCSPISGHRSVSWYQQTPGQGLQFLFEYFSETQRNKGNFPGRFSGRQFSNSRSEMNVSTLELGDSALYLCASHPGGLTNTGELFFGEGSRLTVL.